Shown below are 26 T cell receptor beta chains from a single sample sequenced in a study of T-cell reconstitution after alpha-beta-depleted transplantation in children. Construction of the TCRbeta library involved unique molecular identifiers. TCRdb re-analysed the PCR reads in MiXCR, keeping a single row per CDR3 protein. The data contain about 230,000 distinct CDR3 sequences, about a tenth of them singletons. Specimen: PBMCs, collected before TCRalphabeta/CD19-depleted stem cell transplant. These receptors were taken from a child younger than two with acute myeloid leukemia, due to receive a stem cell transplant.

This clonotype has ten or more counts. The J gene is TRBJ1-4, the V gene TRBV4-1; 9 bases are shared with TRBD1. The V and J ends lost 0 bases and 7 bases, in that order; junction bases with no gene match: 6. CDR3 length equals 16 residues. In germline, CDR1 is MGHRA, CDR2 YSYEKL. The CDR3 loop reads CASSQERGTGFEKLFF. As DNA, the CDR3 is TGCGCCAGCAGCCAAGAAAGGGGGACAGGGTTTGAAAAACTGTTTTTT.

This clonotype was seen repeatedly, ten times or more. The chain links TRBV24-1 to TRBJ2-1; 8 bases map to TRBD1. The CDR3 spans 16 residues. Trimming removed 3 bases from V and 3 bases from J; junction bases left unmatched: 6. CDR1 and CDR2 (germline): KGHDR, SFDVKD. The CDR3 DNA follows: TGTGCCACCAGTGATCCCCGGGACAGGAGCTACAATGAGCAGTTCTTC. Protein: CATSDPRDRSYNEQFF.

The V gene is TRBV23-1, the J gene TRBJ2-7, with TRBD1 matching over 8 bases. TRBV23-1 is filed as an ORF, its function uncertain. The CDR3 consists of 15 residues. V was clipped by 2 bases and J by 4 bases; unmatched bases: 7. CDR3 sequence (DNA): TGCGCCAGCAGTCAACAGCAGACAGGGGTGTACGAGCAGTACTTC. Translated, it gives CASSQQQTGVYEQYF.

This clonotype was seen repeatedly, ten times or more. V and J are TRBV7-9 and TRBJ2-7; no clear D. Per germline, CDR1 SEHNR and CDR2 FQNEAQ (reference sequence). Trimming removed 5 bases from V and 7 bases from J, with 12 bases in between. This CDR3 has 12 amino acids. CDR3 protein: CASSPGQREQYF. For the CDR3, the DNA is TGTGCCAGCAGCCCCGGGCAAAGGGAGCAGTACTTC. Combining the CDR3 with reference TRBV7-9 and TRBJ2-7 gives the whole variable domain DTGVSQNPRHKITKRGQNVTFRCDPISEHNRLYWYRQTLGQGPEFLTYFQNEAQLEKSRLLSDRFSAERPKGSFSTLEIQRTEQGDSAMYLCASSPGQREQYFGPGTRLTVT.

This clonotype was recorded at least ten times. CDR3 loop: CASSGPPYEQYF. The DNA for the CDR3 is TGTGCCAGCAGTGGACCTCCCTACGAGCAGTACTTC. The V gene is TRBV6-1, the J gene TRBJ2-7; D uncertain. CDR3 length: 12 residues. V was clipped by 4 bases and J by 2 bases, with 6 bases between them. Germline V lookup: CDR1 MNHNS, CDR2 SASEGT.

At least ten counts were recorded for this clonotype. The chain uses TRBV20-1 and TRBJ1-1, with 7 bases that match TRBD1. Germline assignment: CDR1 DFQATT and CDR2 SNEGSKA (reference sequence). Unmatched junction bases numbered 7, after V lost 2 bases and J lost 4 bases. The CDR3 contains 14 residues. CDR3 sequence: CSARTQGESTEAFF. In DNA form, the CDR3 reads TGCAGTGCTAGAACTCAGGGGGAGAGCACTGAAGCTTTCTTT.

This clonotype was picked up many times. The chain links TRBV20-1 to TRBJ1-5; TRBD1 aligns across 9 bases. The CDR3 has 17 residues. The germline CDR1 and CDR2 sequences are DFQATT and SNEGSKA (reference sequence). Trimming took 2 bases from V and 1 from J; bases not matched to a gene: 9. DNA of the CDR3: TGCAGTGCTAGATACGAAACCGGGACAGGGAGCAATCAGCCCCAGCATTTT. It encodes CSARYETGTGSNQPQHF.

The chain uses TRBV5-5 and TRBJ2-3; no reliable D call. The DNA end is more similar to TRBJ1-5, so the J call may be wrong. The CDR3 has 11 residues. From germline, CDR1 is SGHKS and CDR2 YYEKEE (reference sequence). The CDR3 loop reads CASSLQVTQHF. The CDR3 DNA is TGTGCCAGCAGCTTGCAAGTTACGCAGCATTTT.

At least ten counts were recorded for this clonotype. The chain links TRBV11-3 to TRBJ1-1, with a tentative D call TRBD1 (6 bases). Germline V gene data show CDR1 as SGHNT and CDR2 as YENEEA. The CDR3 is 11 amino acids. V lost 5 bases and J lost 10, with 11 bases in between. This CDR3 reads CASSEGGLAFF. The CDR3 nucleotides are TGTGCCAGCAGCGAAGGGGGGTTAGCTTTCTTT.

This clonotype has ten or more counts. The chain carries TRBV12-3 or TRBV12-4 and TRBJ2-2; D remains ambiguous. The CDR3 length is 10 residues. Trimming pared 8 bases from V and 10 bases from J, leaving 8 bases between. As DNA, the CDR3 is TGTGCCAGCTGTGGAACGGAGCTGTTTTTT. This translates into CASCGTELFF.

This clonotype has at least ten counts. The chain combines TRBV27 with TRBJ1-5, with TRBD1 identical over 10 bases. There are 18 residues in the CDR3. J lost 6 bases, V lost 5 bases, and 16 bases had no gene match. Germline V gene lookup returns CDR1 MNHEY and CDR2 SMNVEV (reference sequence). CDR3 in DNA: TGTGCCAGCAGTGGAAGCCGGGACAGGGGACGGAGGGCTCAGCCCCAGCATTTT. As protein: CASSGSRDRGRRAQPQHF.

This chain links TRBV20-1 with TRBJ2-1; 7 bases fit TRBD1. Germline V gene data show CDR1 as DFQATT and CDR2 as SNEGSKA (reference sequence). Unmatched junction bases numbered 8, after V lost 6 bases and J lost 3 bases. The CDR3 is made up of 14 amino acids. The CDR3 region has the DNA TGCAGTGCCGGGCCGACAGGGTTCTACAATGAGCAGTTCTTC. Translation gives CSAGPTGFYNEQFF.

This clonotype was recorded many times. The gene calls are TRBV28 and TRBJ2-7, with 9 bases identical to TRBD2. This CDR3 contains 15 residues. V lost 3 bases to trimming and J lost 2 bases; unmatched junction nucleotides: 5. Looked up from germline, CDR1 is MDHEN and CDR2 is SYDVKM. The CDR3 loop is CASSFSRTSAYEQYF. CDR3 sequence (DNA): TGTGCCAGCAGTTTCTCTAGGACTAGCGCCTACGAGCAGTACTTC. Based on the CDR3 plus reference TRBV28 and TRBJ2-7, the full variable domain is DVKVTQSSRYLVKRTGEKVFLECVQDMDHENMFWYRQDPGLGLRLIYFSYDVKMKEKGDIPEGYSVSREKKERFSLILESASTNQTSMYLCASSFSRTSAYEQYFGPGTRLTVT.

This clonotype was recorded many times. The chain's CDR3 is CSVVGGQETQYF. The CDR3 coding sequence is TGCAGCGTTGTGGGCGGGCAAGAGACCCAGTACTTC. This chain uses TRBV29-1 with TRBJ2-5; D perhaps matches TRBD2 (5 bases). CDR1 and CDR2 (germline): SQVTM, ANQGSEA. V was clipped by 4 bases and J by 2 bases, with 8 bases between them. This CDR3 has 12 amino acids.

This clonotype was detected ten times or more. This chain joins TRBV12-3 or TRBV12-4 and TRBJ2-1; no clear D gene. Between the trimmed V and J ends, which lost 5 bases and 9 bases, there was a span of 5 bases. CDR3 length: 10 residues. The CDR3 loop reads CASSNGEQFF. DNA for the CDR3: TGTGCCAGCAGTAATGGTGAGCAGTTCTTC.

This clonotype was counted ten times or more. J is TRBJ1-5 and V is TRBV5-1; D unresolved. There are 13 residues in the CDR3. The germline CDR1 and CDR2 sequences are SGHRS and YFSETQ. The V and J ends lost 0 bases and 7 bases respectively, with 8 bases between them. The CDR3 nucleotides read TGCGCCAGCAGCTTGGCCCCTGGGCAGCCCCAGCATTTT. Translating it yields CASSLAPGQPQHF.

This clonotype was picked up many times. This chain links TRBV12-3 or TRBV12-4 with TRBJ1-1, with 9 bases lining up with TRBD1. This CDR3 has 15 residues. V was pared by 6 bases and J by 1 base, with 6 bases of the junction left unmatched. Written as DNA, the CDR3 is TGTGCCAGCAGCTGGGGACAGGGTGGGAACACTGAAGCTTTCTTT. This translates into CASSWGQGGNTEAFF.

This clonotype was detected many times. In DNA, the CDR3 is TGCAGTGCTCCCTCCCTAGCGGGAACAGATACGCAGTATTTT. It encodes CSAPSLAGTDTQYF. The V call is TRBV20-1, the J call TRBJ2-3; 9 positions match TRBD2. Trimming at V came to 5 bases and at J to 3 bases, leaving 6 bases not matched to a gene. The CDR3 contains 14 residues. CDR1 DFQATT and CDR2 SNEGSKA come from the germline V gene (reference sequence).

This clonotype was seen many times. The chain joins TRBV27 to TRBJ1-1, with TRBD1 matching 7 bases. Trimming cost V 3 bases and J 5 bases; bases outside gene matches: 0. The CDR3 has 12 amino acids. Germline V gives CDR1 MNHEY, CDR2 SMNVEV (reference sequence). This CDR3 reads CASSFRGTEAFF. The CDR3 coding sequence is TGTGCCAGCAGTTTCAGGGGGACTGAAGCTTTCTTT.

This chain links TRBV5-1 with TRBJ2-5; unclear D gene. Germline CDR1 reads SGHRS; CDR2 reads YFSETQ. The length of the CDR3 is 12 residues. The ends were cut back, 4 bases at V and 2 bases at J, with 6 bases in the middle. DNA for the CDR3: TGCGCCAGCAGCGCCATTCAAGAGACCCAGTACTTC. Translation gives CASSAIQETQYF.

This clonotype was detected many times. V is TRBV12-3 or TRBV12-4 and J is TRBJ2-1; 7 nucleotides align to TRBD1. With 2 bases clipped from V and 10 bases from J, the junction kept 11 bases outside the gene matches. This CDR3 has 15 amino acids. The CDR3 sequence is CASSLSGRGYSEQFF. CDR3 bases: TGTGCCAGCAGTTTATCGGGCAGGGGGTATTCAGAGCAGTTCTTC.

Ten or more counts support this clonotype. The chain has TRBV15 and TRBJ2-7, with 7 bases lining up with TRBD1. The CDR3 covers 16 residues. Germline-derived CDR1 and CDR2 are LNHNV and YYDKDF (reference sequence). J lost 4 bases, V lost 0 bases, and 9 bases had no gene match. In DNA, the CDR3 is TGTGCCACCAGCAGAGATAGGACAGGACGCCGTTACGAGCAGTACTTC. Protein sequence: CATSRDRTGRRYEQYF.

This clonotype was seen many times. The chain is built from TRBV20-1 and TRBJ2-3; 11 bases match TRBD2. V dropped 4 bases and J dropped 6; count of bases not matched to a gene: 3. CDR1 and CDR2 from the germline V gene are DFQATT and SNEGSKA (reference sequence). The CDR3 has 13 amino acids. CDR3 region: CSATASGRDTQYF. The CDR3 DNA reads as TGCAGTGCTACGGCTAGCGGGAGGGATACGCAGTATTTT.

The table lists this clonotype with many counts. The chain recombines TRBV12-3 or TRBV12-4 with TRBJ2-1; D unclear. V was trimmed by 7 bases and J by 4 bases, leaving 14 bases between them. This CDR3 spans 14 amino acids. The CDR3 sequence: CASTLSLPYNEQFF. Here the CDR3 DNA reads TGTGCCAGCACCTTGAGTTTACCATACAATGAGCAGTTCTTC.

This clonotype turned up a few times. V gene TRBV7-2 combines with J gene TRBJ2-1; 13 bases are a match to TRBD2. This CDR3 has 13 residues. Unmatched junction bases numbered 1, after V lost 11 bases and J lost 3 bases. The germline V gene has CDR1 SGHTA and CDR2 FQGNSA. CDR3 amino acids: CARTSGGYNEQFF. As DNA, the CDR3 is TGTGCCCGGACTAGCGGGGGCTACAATGAGCAGTTCTTC.

This clonotype occurred many times. J is TRBJ2-7 and V is TRBV5-1; 9 bases agree with TRBD2. This CDR3 has 19 amino acids. Germline V gene data show CDR1 as SGHRS and CDR2 as YFSETQ. V lost 3 bases and J lost 3; bases outside the gene matches: 19. The chain's CDR3 is CASSSAGGQSAGRLYEQYF. CDR3 DNA sequence: TGCGCCAGCAGCTCCGCGGGAGGGCAGAGTGCGGGGCGACTCTACGAGCAGTACTTC.